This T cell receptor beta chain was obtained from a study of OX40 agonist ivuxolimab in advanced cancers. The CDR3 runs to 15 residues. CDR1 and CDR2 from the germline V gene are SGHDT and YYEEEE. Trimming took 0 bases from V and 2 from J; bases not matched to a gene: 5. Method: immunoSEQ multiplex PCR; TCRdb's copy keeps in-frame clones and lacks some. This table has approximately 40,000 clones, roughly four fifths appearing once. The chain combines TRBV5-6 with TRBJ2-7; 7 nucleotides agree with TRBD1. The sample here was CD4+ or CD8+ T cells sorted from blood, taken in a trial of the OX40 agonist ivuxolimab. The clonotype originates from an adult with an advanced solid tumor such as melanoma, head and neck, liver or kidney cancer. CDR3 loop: CASSLATGRAYEQYF. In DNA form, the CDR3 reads TGTGCCAGCAGCTTGGCGACAGGGCGAGCCTACGAGCAGTACTTC. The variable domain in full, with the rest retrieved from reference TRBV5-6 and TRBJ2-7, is DAGVTQSPTHLIKTRGQQVTLRCSPKSGHDTVSWYQQALGQGPQFIFQYYEEEERQRGNFPDRFSGHQFPNYSSELNVNALLLGDSALYLCASSLATGRAYEQYFGPGTRLTVT.